What follows are 17 T cell receptor beta chains derived from one specimen sequenced in a study of post-analysis software for immune sequencing data. The antigens these receptors bind are not known. The study's findings and limits: When patients were compared with controls, about five TRBV segments were more frequent, TRBV5-6, TRBV5-1 and TRBV20-1 among them.

Built from TCR beta cDNA, the libraries had unique molecular identifiers in them. TCRdb re-derived calls from the PCR reads in MiXCR, one entry per CDR3 protein. The sample consists of about half a million distinct CDR3 sequences, 34% of them appearing once. The specimen was blood. Every receptor here comes from a girl aged 2-17 years with multiple sclerosis.

V is TRBV28 and J is TRBJ1-2; D remains unclear. Germline values: CDR1 MDHEN, CDR2 SYDVKM. V was clipped by 5 bases and J by 4 bases, with 8 bases between them. CDR3 length: 12 amino acids. CDR3 region: CASSVTAYGYTF. CDR3 DNA sequence: TGTGCCAGCAGTGTTACAGCCTATGGCTACACCTTC.

The chain employs TRBV24-1 and TRBJ1-1; TRBD1 is a possible D gene (6 bases). CDR3 length: 15 amino acids. Trimming shortened V by 2 bases and J by 0 bases, and 9 bases separated the two germline ends. Germline V gene sequence: CDR1 KGHDR, CDR2 SFDVKD. The CDR3 loop reads CATSDSGQLNTEAFF. The DNA of the CDR3 is TGTGCCACCAGTGATTCGGGACAACTGAACACTGAAGCTTTCTTT.

The genes are TRBV7-2 and TRBJ1-2; D ambiguous. The V gene lost 5 bases and the J gene lost 4 bases, with 14 bases spanning the gap. There are 14 residues in the CDR3. CDR1 is SGHTA and CDR2 is FQGNSA in the germline V gene. CDR3 sequence: CASSNFSGTYGYTF. The CDR3 bases are TGTGCCAGCAGCAATTTCAGCGGTACCTATGGCTACACCTTC.

In this sample, this clonotype turned up once. The J gene is TRBJ1-2, the V gene TRBV12-3 or TRBV12-4; no firm D call. This CDR3 is built from 14 residues. V lost 5 bases and J 6 bases, leaving 16 bases between the germline ends. DNA of the CDR3: TGTGCCAGCAGTCCCGGCCCCAGGCCCCATGGCTACACCTTC. This encodes CASSPGPRPHGYTF.

V is TRBV20-1 and J is TRBJ2-1, with 7 bases lining up with TRBD2. With the DNA end fitting TRBJ2-7 better, the J assignment may be wrong. The CDR3 runs 18 residues. The V gene's germline CDR1 is DFQATT and CDR2 SNEGSKA (reference sequence). The CDR3 nucleotides are TGCAGTGCTAGAGCCCAGCGGGGAACCCCTAAATCCTACAATGAGCAGTACTTC. As protein: CSARAQRGTPKSYNEQYF.

In its sample, this clonotype was seen a few times. The chain has TRBV9 and TRBJ2-5; no definite D call. Germline V gene sequence: CDR1 SGDLS, CDR2 YYNGEE. The CDR3 is made up of 13 amino acids. With 0 bases removed from V and 8 bases from J, the gap between germline ends came to 11 bases. CDR3 protein: CASSVAPRETQYF. The DNA of the CDR3 is TGTGCCAGCAGCGTAGCTCCGCGTGAAACCCAGTACTTC.

J is TRBJ1-1 and V is TRBV20-1; the D is unclear. Germline CDR1 is DFQATT and CDR2 is SNEGSKA (reference sequence). The ends were cut back, 0 bases at V and 1 base at J, with 9 bases in the middle. The CDR3 is 14 residues long. This chain's CDR3 is CSAREVAWNTEAFF. In DNA, the CDR3 is TGCAGTGCTAGAGAGGTTGCATGGAACACTGAAGCTTTCTTT.

The V gene is TRBV12-3 or TRBV12-4, the J gene TRBJ1-1; D might be TRBD1 (5 bases). CDR3 length equals 14 residues. Trimming cost V 3 bases and J 5 bases, with 13 bases left between them. CDR3 sequence (DNA): TGTGCCAGCAGTTTGGCGCAGGGAGGAACTGAAGCTTTCTTT. Translating it yields CASSLAQGGTEAFF.

The V gene is TRBV10-3, the J gene TRBJ2-7; the match to TRBD1 covers 9 bases. The length of the CDR3 is 16 residues. V shed 6 bases and J 3 bases; nucleotides not matched to a gene: 12. Germline CDR1 and CDR2: ENHRY and SYGVKD. CDR3 DNA sequence: TGTGCCATCAGGGGGACAGGGTTACGCACGGGCTACGAGCAGTACTTC. Translating gives CAIRGTGLRTGYEQYF.

The chain joins TRBV10-3 to TRBJ1-2; weak D call: TRBD1 (5 bases). The CDR3 length is 14 residues. The germline CDR1 and CDR2 sequences are ENHRY and SYGVKD. The V gene lost 4 bases and the J gene lost 0 bases, with 9 bases spanning the gap. The CDR3 loop is CAISAPGPNYGYTF. CDR3 DNA sequence: TGTGCCATCAGTGCTCCGGGACCTAACTATGGCTACACCTTC.

The chain joins TRBV20-1 to TRBJ1-2, with 7 nucleotides matching TRBD1. Germline V gives CDR1 DFQATT, CDR2 SNEGSKA (reference sequence). With 4 bases clipped from V and 3 bases from J, the junction kept 8 bases outside the gene matches. This CDR3 is 14 amino acids long. CDR3 sequence reads: CSANRDSRDYGYTF. The CDR3 coding sequence is TGCAGTGCTAATCGGGACAGCCGCGACTATGGCTACACCTTC.

This clonotype appeared a few times. The chain carries TRBV15 and TRBJ2-3, with a possible D match to TRBD1 (6 bases). The CDR3 has 13 amino acids. Trimming left V 5 bases short and J 4 bases short, with 10 bases between. Germline CDR1 LNHNV, CDR2 YYDKDF (reference sequence). The CDR3 DNA reads as TGTGCCACCAGCGGGACACCGTCAGATACGCAGTATTTT. Protein sequence: CATSGTPSDTQYF.

Worth noting for this clonotype: This may be a read error: a much more frequent sequence differs by one nucleotide. This chain links TRBV4-1 with TRBJ1-2; TRBD1 matches 8 bases. Germline assignment: CDR1 MGHRA and CDR2 YSYEKL. The CDR3 loop spans 14 amino acids. The junction had 9 bases not matched to a gene; V was cut back by 6 bases and J by 6 bases. Here the CDR3 DNA reads TGCGCCAGCAGAGCGTTGGACAGGGCCGATGGCTACACCTTC. Translating gives CASRALDRADGYTF.

A note on this clonotype: Without the conserved terminal phenylalanine or tryptophan, this CDR3 likely stems from a read error. The V gene is TRBV12-3 or TRBV12-4, the J gene TRBJ1-2, with D possibly TRBD1 on 6 matching bases. The CDR3 totals 16 residues. Trimming removed 2 bases from V and 2 bases from J, with 15 bases in between. CDR3 DNA: TGTGCCAGCAGTTTATTTGGGGGCCTGGGGAACTATGGCTACACCATC. It translates to CASSLFGGLGNYGYTI.

V gene TRBV7-9 combines with J gene TRBJ2-1; 9 bases line up with TRBD2. This CDR3 is built from 17 residues. Germline trimming cut 5 bases from V and 8 bases from J; bases unmatched to any gene: 16. The germline CDR1 and CDR2 sequences are SEHNR and FQNEAQ (reference sequence). Here the CDR3 DNA reads TGTGCCAGCAGCCCCCCACGGCTAGCGGGGAAAATGGATGAGCAGTTCTTC. It is translated as CASSPPRLAGKMDEQFF.

The chain carries TRBV5-1 and TRBJ1-4; TRBD1 might be the D (6 bases). V dropped 0 bases and J dropped 6 bases, with 21 bases sitting between them. The CDR3 extends over 18 amino acids. Germline loops: CDR1 SGHRS, CDR2 YFSETQ. This CDR3 is CASSLEGSPGQRYEKLFF. CDR3 coding DNA: TGCGCCAGCAGCTTGGAGGGATCCCCCGGACAGAGATATGAAAAACTGTTTTTT. The variable domain in full, with the rest retrieved from reference TRBV5-1 and TRBJ1-4, is KAGVTQTPRYLIKTRGQQVTLSCSPISGHRSVSWYQQTPGQGLQFLFEYFSETQRNKGNFPGRFSGRQFSNSRSEMNVSTLELGDSALYLCASSLEGSPGQRYEKLFFGSGTQLSVL.

As regards this clonotype: Compared with germline, one end of the junction differs, possibly owing to a read error. The chain employs TRBV5-1 and TRBJ2-6; 7 nucleotides match TRBD1. The CDR3 spans 16 residues. Per the germline V gene, CDR1 is SGHRS and CDR2 is YFSETQ. The CDR3 region has the DNA TGTGCCAGCAGCCCACAGGGGATGGGGGGGGCCAACGTCCTGACTTTC. Protein sequence: CASSPQGMGGANVLTF. The complete variable domain, with remaining parts taken from reference TRBV5-1 and TRBJ2-6, reads KAGVTQTPRYLIKTRGQQVTLSCSPISGHRSVSWYQQTPGQGLQFLFEYFSETQRNKGNFPGRFSGRQFSNSRSEMNVSTLELGDSALYLCASSPQGMGGANVLTFGAGSRLTVL.